This entry is about one T cell receptor (beta chain). Antigen specificity is unknown. This entry belongs to a study of T cell responses to AZD1222 COVID-19 vaccine. Findings of the study overall: Spike-specific TCR breadth and depth grew following two AZD1222 doses. Repertoire sampling happened only post peak T cell response.

The CDR3 has 16 amino acids. Germline V CDR1 and CDR2: SGHRS, YFSETQ. Trimming removed 0 bases from V and 7 bases from J, with 16 bases in between. Method: immunoSEQ multiplex PCR; TCRdb's copy keeps in-frame clones and lacks some. The data show 120,000 or so clones, around 83% seen once. It was second doses at about 4 or about 12 weeks that were pooled. The sequencing here drew on peripheral blood, taken 28 days after the second AZD1222 dose. The source of this sequence is an adult who received the AZD1222 COVID-19 vaccine. This chain links TRBV5-1 with TRBJ2-2; no reliable D call. The CDR3 spells CASSLVGFPVGGELFF. CDR3 nucleotides: TGCGCCAGCAGCTTGGTCGGCTTTCCAGTTGGCGGGGAGCTGTTTTTT.